The clone carrying this TCR beta chain occurred once. Trimming removed 3 bases from V and 4 bases from J, with 6 bases in between. Germline CDR1 LNHDA, CDR2 SQIVND (reference sequence). The CDR3 runs 12 residues. Assay used: immunoSEQ multiplex PCR; TCRdb lists only in-frame clones, some missing. The table shows 60,000 to 90,000 clones, with 75% to 90% occurring only once. This sample is part of a study of T cell changes during pregnancy in multiple sclerosis. The chain is built from TRBV19 and TRBJ2-5; the D is unclear. Specimen: peripheral blood, collected before pregnancy. The source of this sequence is a female donor with multiple sclerosis, enrolled in a pregnancy study. The CDR3 DNA is TGTGCCAGTAGTATCCCCAGAGAGACCCAGTACTTC. Its translation: CASSIPRETQYF.